The entry below describes one TCR beta chain. The CDR3 runs 15 residues. J lost 4 bases, V lost 3 bases, and 4 bases had no gene match. The germline gives CDR1 LNHDA, CDR2 SQIVND (reference sequence). This entry is derived from a study of blood T cell repertoires in COVID-19. Sequencing was performed with immunoSEQ multiplex PCR; in TCRdb, only in-frame clones are kept and a portion is missing. The data hold about 200,000 clones, with just over 85% observed a single time. Sequencing used peripheral blood. The sequence was obtained from an elderly man with acute or convalescent COVID-19. This sequence joins TRBV19 and TRBJ1-5, with 9 bases identical to TRBD1. CDR3 nucleotide sequence: TGTGCCAGTAGTATGGGGACAGGGATAAATCAGCCCCAGCATTTT. Translated, it gives CASSMGTGINQPQHF.